Shown below are 8 T cell receptor beta chains from a single sample sequenced in a study of T-cell memory formation after mild COVID-19. One entry per CDR3 protein, called by TCRdb with MiXCR from the 5' RACE reads. Here the sample spans hundreds of thousands of distinct CDR3 sequences, approximately 15% being singletons. Sequenced sample: PBMCs or a T cell subset sorted from them (not recorded which). The receptors come from a man aged 18-30 years who had mild COVID-19 (a few samples of this study predate the infection). Cell type and time point are not known.

V is TRBV5-6 and J is TRBJ2-5; no clear D gene. Looked up from germline, CDR1 is SGHDT and CDR2 is YYEEEE. CDR3 length: 14 amino acids. V was clipped by 2 bases and J by 1 base, with 9 bases between them. The CDR3 reads CASSFGSRQETQYF. In DNA, the CDR3 is TGTGCCAGCAGCTTTGGCAGCCGCCAAGAGACCCAGTACTTC.

The V and J genes are TRBV5-6 and TRBJ2-1; 7 bases fit TRBD1. V was clipped by 0 bases and J by 9 bases; unmatched bases: 9. Germline V CDR1 and CDR2: SGHDT, YYEEEE. The CDR3 is made up of 15 amino acids. Written as DNA, the CDR3 is TGTGCCAGCAGCTTGGACAGGGGCTTTATAGGTGAGCAGTTCTTC. Translation gives CASSLDRGFIGEQFF.

The chain joins TRBV11-1 to TRBJ2-2; 8 positions match TRBD1. Germline V lookup: CDR1 SGHAT, CDR2 FQDESV (reference sequence). V lost 2 bases and J lost 3; bases outside the gene matches: 8. This CDR3 spans 17 amino acids. CDR3 amino acids: CASSLRDRRVDTGELFF. CDR3 in DNA: TGTGCCAGCAGCTTACGGGACAGGAGGGTAGACACCGGGGAGCTGTTTTTT.

In its sample, this clonotype was seen many times. The chain recombines TRBV10-3 with TRBJ2-3; TRBD2 matches 9 bases. The germline V gene encodes CDR1 ENHRY and CDR2 SYGVKD. Trimming took 6 bases from V and 1 from J; bases not matched to a gene: 8. There are 16 residues in the CDR3. The CDR3 DNA sequence: TGTGCCATCAGCGGGGGGAGACTAGCGGGCACAGATACGCAGTATTTT. Residues: CAISGGRLAGTDTQYF.

This clonotype has more than one count but fewer than ten. The chain uses TRBV4-2 and TRBJ1-5; D might be TRBD1 (6 bases). The CDR3 runs to 18 residues. The ends were cut back, 0 bases at V and 4 bases at J, with 19 bases in the middle. Germline lookup yields CDR1 LGHNA and CDR2 YNFKEQ. The CDR3 DNA is TGTGCCAGCAGCCAAGAAGTCGACAGGAGCAAAAATAATCAGCCCCAGCATTTT. It codes for CASSQEVDRSKNNQPQHF.

The V call is TRBV6-2 or TRBV6-3, the J call TRBJ2-5; 7 nucleotides line up with TRBD1. Trimming at V came to 4 bases and at J to 3 bases, leaving 2 bases not matched to a gene. The germline CDR1 and CDR2 sequences are MNHEY and SVGEGT. This CDR3 has 13 residues. CDR3 in amino acids: CASSSRGKETQYF. The CDR3 coding sequence is TGTGCCAGCAGTTCCAGGGGGAAAGAGACCCAGTACTTC.

This clonotype came up a few times. The rearrangement links TRBV6-2 or TRBV6-3 to TRBJ1-5; D not certain. Germline CDR1 is MNHEY and CDR2 is SVGEGT. The CDR3 covers 15 residues. With 0 bases removed from V and 3 bases from J, the gap between germline ends came to 9 bases. CDR3 sequence (DNA): TGTGCCAGCAGTTACTCGATCGGTTACAATCAGCCCCAGCATTTT. This gives the protein CASSYSIGYNQPQHF.

The chain has TRBV12-3 or TRBV12-4 and TRBJ2-7, with D possibly matching TRBD1 (6 bases). Trimming took off 6 bases at V and 3 bases at J, with 12 bases between the two ends. There are 13 residues in the CDR3. The CDR3 loop is CASSTGTNYEQYF. In DNA, the CDR3 is TGTGCCAGCAGCACCGGGACAAACTACGAGCAGTACTTC.